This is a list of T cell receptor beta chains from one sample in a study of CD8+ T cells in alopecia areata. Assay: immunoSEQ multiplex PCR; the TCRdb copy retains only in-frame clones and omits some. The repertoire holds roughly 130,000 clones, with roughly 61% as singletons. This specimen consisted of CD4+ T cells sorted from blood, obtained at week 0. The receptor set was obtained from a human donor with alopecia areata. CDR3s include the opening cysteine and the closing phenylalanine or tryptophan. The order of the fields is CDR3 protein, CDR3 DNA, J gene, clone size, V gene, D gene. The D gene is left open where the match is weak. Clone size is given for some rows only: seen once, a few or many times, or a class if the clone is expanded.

CDR3 protein: CAISESRPGSKEDF; CDR3 DNA: TGTGCCATCAGTGAGTCGCGCCCGGGGTCGAAGGAGGACTTC; J gene: TRBJ2-7; clone size: NA; V gene: TRBV10-3; D gene: NA
CDR3 protein: CASSQETSRNTGELFF; CDR3 DNA: TGTGCCAGCAGCCAAGAAACGTCGAGGAACACCGGGGAGCTGTTTTTT; J gene: TRBJ2-2; clone size: NA; V gene: TRBV4-2; D gene: NA
CDR3 protein: CASSFRDRDYEQYF; CDR3 DNA: TGTGCCAGCAGCTTCCGGGACAGGGACTACGAGCAGTACTTC; J gene: TRBJ2-7; clone size: few; V gene: TRBV5-4; D gene: TRBD1
CDR3 protein: CASSLARQGYEQYF; CDR3 DNA: TGTGCCAGCAGCTTGGCCCGGCAGGGATACGAGCAGTACTTC; J gene: TRBJ2-7; clone size: NA; V gene: TRBV5-6; D gene: NA
CDR3 protein: CASSEVNGAGDAAEQYF; CDR3 DNA: TGTGCCAGCAGTGAGGTCAACGGGGCGGGAGATGCGGCCGAGCAGTACTTC; J gene: TRBJ2-7; clone size: NA; V gene: TRBV25-1; D gene: TRBD2
CDR3 protein: CASSQQGLNQPQHF; CDR3 DNA: TGCGCCAGCAGCCAACAGGGACTCAATCAGCCCCAGCATTTT; J gene: TRBJ1-5; clone size: NA; V gene: TRBV4-1; D gene: NA
CDR3 protein: CASSPGQILTEAFF; CDR3 DNA: TGTGCCAGTAGTCCGGGACAGATCTTAACTGAAGCTTTCTTT; J gene: TRBJ1-1; clone size: NA; V gene: TRBV19; D gene: TRBD1
CDR3 protein: CASSQGRGEFYEQYF; CDR3 DNA: TGCGCCAGCAGCCAAGGGAGGGGGGAGTTCTACGAGCAGTACTTC; J gene: TRBJ2-7; clone size: NA; V gene: TRBV4-3; D gene: NA
CDR3 protein: CASSPTSGREFF; CDR3 DNA: TGTGCCAGCAGTCCCACTAGCGGGAGGGAGTTCTTC; J gene: TRBJ2-1; clone size: NA; V gene: TRBV27; D gene: TRBD2
CDR3 protein: CASSNVTSGRGKNIQYF; CDR3 DNA: TGTGCCAGCAGTAATGTGACTAGCGGGAGAGGCAAAAACATTCAGTACTTC; J gene: TRBJ2-4; clone size: few; V gene: TRBV28; D gene: TRBD2
CDR3 protein: CASSQLASGGGYEQYF; CDR3 DNA: TGCGCCAGCAGCCAGCTAGCTAGCGGGGGGGGGTACGAGCAGTACTTC; J gene: TRBJ2-7; clone size: few; V gene: TRBV4-1; D gene: TRBD2
CDR3 protein: CASSLAAGELFF; CDR3 DNA: TGCGCCAGCAGCTTGGCGGCCGGGGAGCTGTTTTTT; J gene: TRBJ2-2; clone size: NA; V gene: TRBV5-1; D gene: NA
CDR3 protein: CSVELGSGSEAFF; CDR3 DNA: TGCAGCGTTGAATTGGGCTCGGGGTCGGAAGCTTTCTTT; J gene: TRBJ1-1; clone size: few; V gene: TRBV29-1; D gene: NA
CDR3 protein: CASSPISNYGYTF; CDR3 DNA: TGTGCCAGTAGCCCAATTTCTAACTATGGCTACACCTTC; J gene: TRBJ1-2; clone size: few; V gene: TRBV19; D gene: NA
CDR3 protein: CASSEGRGLGYGYTF; CDR3 DNA: TGTGCCAGCAGTGAGGGCAGGGGGCTCGGCTATGGCTACACCTTC; J gene: TRBJ1-2; clone size: NA; V gene: TRBV25-1; D gene: TRBD1
CDR3 protein: CASSQDYAQAEQPQHF; CDR3 DNA: TGCGCCAGCAGCCAAGATTATGCCCAGGCGGAACAGCCCCAGCATTTT; J gene: TRBJ1-5; clone size: few; V gene: TRBV4-1; D gene: NA
CDR3 protein: CASSLNRLTGRNEQFF; CDR3 DNA: TGTGCCAGCAGCTTAAACCGTCTGACAGGGAGGAATGAGCAGTTCTTC; J gene: TRBJ2-1; clone size: NA; V gene: TRBV7-8; D gene: NA
CDR3 protein: CASSPSGGAVIYGYTF; CDR3 DNA: TGTGCCAGCTCACCCTCAGGGGGCGCGGTCATCTATGGCTACACCTTC; J gene: TRBJ1-2; clone size: NA; V gene: TRBV18; D gene: TRBD1
CDR3 protein: CASSGRGVEDTEAFF; CDR3 DNA: TGTGCCAGCAGTGGCAGGGGCGTCGAGGACACTGAAGCTTTCTTT; J gene: TRBJ1-1; clone size: NA; V gene: TRBV6-6; D gene: NA
CDR3 protein: CASSPKRGTQYF; CDR3 DNA: TGTGCCAGCAGCCCTAAGCGGGGGACGCAGTATTTT; J gene: TRBJ2-3; clone size: NA; V gene: TRBV7-3; D gene: TRBD2
CDR3 protein: CASSLFLGMGGAEAFF; CDR3 DNA: TGCGCCAGCAGCTTGTTCCTAGGCATGGGGGGCGCTGAAGCTTTCTTT; J gene: TRBJ1-1; clone size: NA; V gene: TRBV5-1; D gene: NA
CDR3 protein: CASSLDSGRQETQYF; CDR3 DNA: TGTGCCAGCAGCTTAGACTCGGGCAGGCAAGAGACCCAGTACTTC; J gene: TRBJ2-5; clone size: NA; V gene: TRBV11-2; D gene: NA
CDR3 protein: CASSIKETQYF; CDR3 DNA: TGTGCCAGTAGTATTAAAGAGACCCAGTACTTC; J gene: TRBJ2-5; clone size: NA; V gene: TRBV19; D gene: NA
CDR3 protein: CASSLAGTSGRAGKTQYF; CDR3 DNA: TGTGCCAGCAGCTTAGCGGGGACTAGCGGGAGGGCCGGAAAGACCCAGTACTTC; J gene: TRBJ2-5; clone size: NA; V gene: TRBV7-2; D gene: TRBD2
CDR3 protein: CASSLFPRTSGAYEQYF; CDR3 DNA: TGTGCCAGCAGTTTATTCCCCCGGACTAGCGGGGCCTACGAGCAGTACTTC; J gene: TRBJ2-7; clone size: NA; V gene: TRBV27; D gene: TRBD2
CDR3 protein: CASSLEISPVTQYF; CDR3 DNA: TGTGCCAGCAGCTTAGAAATCTCTCCAGTAACCCAGTACTTC; J gene: TRBJ2-5; clone size: NA; V gene: TRBV7-2; D gene: NA
CDR3 protein: CATKQPPTSGRGAETQYF; CDR3 DNA: TGTGCCACCAAACAACCACCGACGAGCGGGAGAGGGGCAGAGACCCAGTACTTC; J gene: TRBJ2-5; clone size: NA; V gene: TRBV27; D gene: TRBD2
CDR3 protein: CASSQDRRSNQPQHF; CDR3 DNA: TGTGCCAGCAGCCAAGATCGCCGTAGCAATCAGCCCCAGCATTTT; J gene: TRBJ1-5; clone size: NA; V gene: TRBV4-2; D gene: NA
CDR3 protein: CASRQGDTQYF; CDR3 DNA: TGTGCCAGCAGGCAGGGGGATACGCAGTATTTT; J gene: TRBJ2-3; clone size: NA; V gene: TRBV2; D gene: NA
CDR3 protein: CASKLGRSGNTEAFF; CDR3 DNA: TGTGCCAGCAAACTCGGTCGCTCGGGGAACACTGAAGCTTTCTTT; J gene: TRBJ1-1; clone size: NA; V gene: TRBV7-8; D gene: NA
CDR3 protein: CASSSIGVTQPQHF; CDR3 DNA: TGTGCCAGCAGCTCAATTGGGGTAACTCAGCCCCAGCATTTT; J gene: TRBJ1-5; clone size: NA; V gene: TRBV7-9; D gene: NA
CDR3 protein: CASSSGFSGEQYF; CDR3 DNA: TGCGCCAGCAGCTCGGGGTTCTCGGGCGAGCAGTACTTC; J gene: TRBJ2-7; clone size: NA; V gene: TRBV5-1; D gene: NA
CDR3 protein: CASSYSSERPEAFF; CDR3 DNA: TGTGCCAGCAGTTACAGCTCCGAGCGCCCTGAAGCTTTCTTT; J gene: TRBJ1-1; clone size: NA; V gene: TRBV6-6; D gene: NA
CDR3 protein: CASRSGQKNTGELFF; CDR3 DNA: TGTGCCAGCAGATCGGGACAGAAGAACACCGGGGAGCTGTTTTTT; J gene: TRBJ2-2; clone size: NA; V gene: TRBV7-8; D gene: TRBD1
CDR3 protein: CASSWTGESSPLHF; CDR3 DNA: TGCGCCAGCAGCTGGACAGGGGAATCTTCACCCCTCCACTTT; J gene: TRBJ1-6; clone size: NA; V gene: TRBV5-1; D gene: TRBD1
CDR3 protein: CASSLGARRETQYF; CDR3 DNA: TGCGCCAGCAGCTTGGGAGCGCGGAGGGAGACCCAGTACTTC; J gene: TRBJ2-5; clone size: NA; V gene: TRBV5-1; D gene: NA
CDR3 protein: CASRSVGGSYNSPLHF; CDR3 DNA: TGTGCCAGCAGATCAGTCGGGGGCTCCTATAATTCACCCCTCCACTTT; J gene: TRBJ1-6; clone size: NA; V gene: TRBV7-8; D gene: NA
CDR3 protein: CAIGATNEKLFF; CDR3 DNA: TGTGCCATCGGGGCAACTAATGAAAAACTGTTTTTT; J gene: TRBJ1-4; clone size: NA; V gene: TRBV28; D gene: NA
CDR3 protein: CASSLVLAASTDTQYF; CDR3 DNA: TGCGCCAGCAGCTTGGTTTTAGCGGCTAGCACAGATACGCAGTATTTT; J gene: TRBJ2-3; clone size: NA; V gene: TRBV5-1; D gene: NA
CDR3 protein: CASSGDGGNTGELFF; CDR3 DNA: TGCGCCAGCAGTGGAGATGGGGGGAACACCGGGGAGCTGTTTTTT; J gene: TRBJ2-2; clone size: NA; V gene: TRBV5-1; D gene: NA
CDR3 protein: CASSFSGRQGGDTQYF; CDR3 DNA: TGTGCCAGCAGCTTTTCGGGAAGACAGGGGGGAGATACGCAGTATTTT; J gene: TRBJ2-3; clone size: NA; V gene: TRBV5-8; D gene: TRBD1
CDR3 protein: CAIGRETSGNNEQFF; CDR3 DNA: TGTGCCATCGGGCGGGAGACTAGCGGAAACAATGAGCAGTTCTTC; J gene: TRBJ2-1; clone size: few; V gene: TRBV10-3; D gene: TRBD2
CDR3 protein: CASSPRDNLNTEAFF; CDR3 DNA: TGTGCCAGCAGTCCACGGGACAATCTGAACACTGAAGCTTTCTTT; J gene: TRBJ1-1; clone size: NA; V gene: TRBV7-6; D gene: NA
CDR3 protein: CASSQDAGGSPLHF; CDR3 DNA: TGCGCCAGCAGCCAAGATGCAGGGGGCTCACCCCTCCACTTT; J gene: TRBJ1-6; clone size: NA; V gene: TRBV4-1; D gene: TRBD1
CDR3 protein: CASSEPGAGNTIYF; CDR3 DNA: TGTGCCAGCAGCGAGCCGGGGGCCGGAAACACCATATATTTT; J gene: TRBJ1-3; clone size: NA; V gene: TRBV25-1; D gene: NA
CDR3 protein: CASTLPGGYEQYF; CDR3 DNA: TGTGCCAGCACCCTCCCCGGGGGCTACGAGCAGTACTTC; J gene: TRBJ2-7; clone size: few; V gene: TRBV28; D gene: NA
CDR3 protein: CAWKGDSTDTQYF; CDR3 DNA: TGTGCCTGGAAGGGGGACAGCACGGATACGCAGTATTTT; J gene: TRBJ2-3; clone size: few; V gene: TRBV30; D gene: TRBD1
CDR3 protein: CASSTTQGRSNQPQHF; CDR3 DNA: TGTGCCAGCAGCACCACTCAGGGGCGGAGCAATCAGCCCCAGCATTTT; J gene: TRBJ1-5; clone size: NA; V gene: TRBV5-6; D gene: NA
CDR3 protein: CASSYKYSSGANVLTF; CDR3 DNA: TGTGCCAGCAGCTACAAATACAGCTCTGGGGCCAACGTCCTGACTTTC; J gene: TRBJ2-6; clone size: NA; V gene: TRBV5-8; D gene: NA
CDR3 protein: CASSLASGTGELFF; CDR3 DNA: TGCGCCAGCAGCTTGGCGTCGGGAACCGGGGAGCTGTTTTTT; J gene: TRBJ2-2; clone size: NA; V gene: TRBV5-1; D gene: NA
CDR3 protein: CSVVSVFRTGDMGTYGYTF; CDR3 DNA: TGCAGCGTTGTCTCAGTTTTTAGGACAGGGGATATGGGGACCTATGGCTACACCTTC; J gene: TRBJ1-2; clone size: NA; V gene: TRBV29-1; D gene: TRBD1
CDR3 protein: CASSLSAGQGAEAFF; CDR3 DNA: TGCGCCAGCAGCTTGAGTGCTGGCCAGGGGGCTGAAGCTTTCTTT; J gene: TRBJ1-1; clone size: NA; V gene: TRBV5-1; D gene: TRBD1
CDR3 protein: CAWSSRGSQVNEQYF; CDR3 DNA: TGTGCCTGGAGTTCCAGGGGGAGTCAGGTCAACGAGCAGTACTTC; J gene: TRBJ2-7; clone size: few; V gene: TRBV30; D gene: TRBD1
CDR3 protein: CASSQWAGDGYTF; CDR3 DNA: TGTGCCAGCAGCCAGTGGGCAGGGGATGGCTACACCTTC; J gene: TRBJ1-2; clone size: NA; V gene: TRBV16; D gene: NA
CDR3 protein: CASSDATATNEKLFF; CDR3 DNA: TGTGCCAGCAGTGACGCTACAGCAACTAATGAAAAACTGTTTTTT; J gene: TRBJ1-4; clone size: NA; V gene: TRBV2; D gene: NA